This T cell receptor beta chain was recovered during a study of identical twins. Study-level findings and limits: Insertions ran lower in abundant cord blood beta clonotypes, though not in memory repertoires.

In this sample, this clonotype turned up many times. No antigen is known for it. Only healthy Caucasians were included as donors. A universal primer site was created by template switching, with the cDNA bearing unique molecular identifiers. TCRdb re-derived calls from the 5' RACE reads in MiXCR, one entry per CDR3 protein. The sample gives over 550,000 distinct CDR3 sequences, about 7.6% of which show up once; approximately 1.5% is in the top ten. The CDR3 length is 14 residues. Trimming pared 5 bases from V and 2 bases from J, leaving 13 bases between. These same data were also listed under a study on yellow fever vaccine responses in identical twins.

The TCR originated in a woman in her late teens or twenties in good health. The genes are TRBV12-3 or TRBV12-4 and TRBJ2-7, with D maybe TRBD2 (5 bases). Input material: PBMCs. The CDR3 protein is CASSGGLPPYEQYF. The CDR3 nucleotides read TGTGCCAGCAGTGGCGGGCTGCCGCCCTACGAGCAGTACTTC.